Listed here are 20 T cell receptor beta chains from one sample, sequenced in a study of blood T cell repertoires in COVID-19. Produced via immunoSEQ multiplex PCR; TCRdb's table is partial and in-frame only. Seen here are around 190,000 clones, about nine tenths observed once, and the top ten hold 1.9%. The specimen sequenced was peripheral blood. The receptors stem from a man between 18 and 35 years old who had recovered from COVID-19.

The chain carries TRBV2 and TRBJ2-1; D is perhaps TRBD1 (5 bases). Trimming took 2 bases from V and 6 from J, leaving 14 bases between them. The CDR3 length is 15 residues. CDR1 is SNHLY, CDR2 FYNNEI, per germline. This chain's CDR3 is CASSEQGTSGNEQFF. CDR3 nucleotide sequence: TGTGCCAGCAGTGAACAGGGTACCTCGGGCAATGAGCAGTTCTTC.

The genes are TRBV5-3 and TRBJ1-2; 8 nucleotides agree with TRBD1. TRBV5-3 falls under the ORF class, with uncertain function. The CDR3 extends over 13 amino acids. V trimming: 3 bases; J trimming: 6 bases; junction bases outside the gene matches: 4. The CDR3 protein is CARSSGQGHGYTF. As DNA, the CDR3 is TGTGCCAGAAGCTCAGGACAGGGCCATGGCTACACCTTC.

This clone was picked up a small number of times. The chain combines TRBV4-3 with TRBJ2-1, with D possibly matching TRBD2 (5 bases). CDR3 length: 14 residues. V was cut by 3 bases and J by 9 bases, with 15 bases left in between. Germline V gene data show CDR1 as LGHNA and CDR2 as YSLEER. DNA for the CDR3: TGCGCCAGCAGCCAGTTAAGGGCCGGGGTTGAGCAGTTCTTC. Translation gives CASSQLRAGVEQFF.

This chain links TRBV23-1 with TRBJ1-5, with TRBD1 as a possible D gene (5 bases). TRBV23-1 is filed as an ORF, its function uncertain. V gave up 4 bases and J gave up 4 bases, with 17 bases separating them. This CDR3 has 16 residues. The CDR3: CASSRFGPKGNQPQHF. DNA of the CDR3: TGCGCCAGCAGTCGCTTCGGGCCCAAGGGGAATCAGCCCCAGCATTTT.

The rearrangement uses TRBV27 and TRBJ1-2; 8 nucleotides align to TRBD1. Germline lookup yields CDR1 MNHEY and CDR2 SMNVEV (reference sequence). The J segment lost 8 bases and the V segment lost 0 bases, leaving 8 bases of the junction unmatched. The CDR3 runs 15 residues. The CDR3: CASSLSRTGSKGYTF. For the CDR3, the DNA is TGTGCCAGCAGTTTATCAAGGACAGGGAGTAAAGGCTACACCTTC.

Only a few counts were recorded for this clone. This rearrangement joins TRBV19 to TRBJ1-6; a weak D match, TRBD1 (5 bases). The CDR3 is 15 residues long. Trimming took off 7 bases at V and 7 bases at J, with 17 bases between the two ends. CDR1 is LNHDA and CDR2 is SQIVND in the germline V gene (reference sequence). The CDR3 DNA sequence: TGTGCCAGTACCACCGGAAGACAGTTAAATTCACCCCTCCACTTT. This sequence encodes CASTTGRQLNSPLHF.

The chain is built from TRBV6-5 and TRBJ1-2; TRBD1 aligns across 8 bases. This CDR3 is built from 15 residues. Germline V gene data show CDR1 as MNHEY and CDR2 as SVGAGI. V shed 7 bases, J shed 8 bases, and the junction held 15 bases outside the gene matches. CDR3 loop: CASNPRQGAYQGYTF. The CDR3 DNA is TGTGCCAGCAACCCACGGCAGGGGGCCTATCAAGGCTACACCTTC.

J is TRBJ1-5 and V is TRBV7-9; no definite D call. CDR3 length: 14 residues. CDR1 is SEHNR, CDR2 FQNEAQ, per germline (reference sequence). Trimming pared 0 bases from V and 6 bases from J, leaving 9 bases between. As DNA, the CDR3 is TGTGCCAGCAGCTTAGCAGGCGGCGGTCAGCCCCAGCATTTT. This gives the protein CASSLAGGGQPQHF.

V and J are TRBV19 and TRBJ1-1, with D hard to call. The CDR3 has 15 amino acids. V was trimmed by 10 bases and J by 0 bases, leaving 18 bases between them. Germline V gives CDR1 LNHDA, CDR2 SQIVND (reference sequence). CDR3 region: CATVDGGLMNTEAFF. Here the CDR3 DNA reads TGTGCCACTGTAGATGGAGGCTTGATGAACACTGAAGCTTTCTTT.

The chain recombines TRBV5-4 with TRBJ2-1; TRBD2 matches 12 bases. Trimming cost V 3 bases and J 5 bases; bases outside gene matches: 6. Germline lookup yields CDR1 SGHNT and CDR2 YYREEE (reference sequence). The CDR3 loop spans 16 amino acids. DNA for the CDR3: TGTGCCAGCAGCTGGAAGGGACTAGCGGGCAACAATGAGCAGTTCTTC. Protein: CASSWKGLAGNNEQFF.

On this clone itself: One junction end does not reproduce the germline sequence, and a read error may be involved. The sample carries other DNA sequences with the same CDR3. This chain connects TRBV28 to TRBJ1-6; the D is unclear. Germline CDR1 reads MDHEN; CDR2 reads SYDVKM. The CDR3 has 15 residues. The CDR3 DNA reads TGCGCCAGCAGCCCAATCCTACAGAATAATTCACCCCTCCACTTT. Translation gives CASSPILQNNSPLHF.

The chain is built from TRBV27 and TRBJ2-1; TRBD2 aligns across 13 bases. Germline-derived CDR1 and CDR2 are MNHEY and SMNVEV (reference sequence). V shed 3 bases, J shed 5 bases, and the junction held 22 bases outside the gene matches. The CDR3 runs to 22 residues. CDR3: CASSFRTSGSFASRATNNEQFF. In DNA form, the CDR3 reads TGTGCCAGCAGTTTTCGGACTAGCGGGAGTTTCGCTAGTAGGGCTACCAACAATGAGCAGTTCTTC.

This clone appeared a single time. J is TRBJ1-2 and V is TRBV27; D not resolved. This CDR3 region has 13 residues. The V end was cut by 8 bases, the J end by 5 bases, with 15 bases between. Germline CDR1 MNHEY, CDR2 SMNVEV (reference sequence). The CDR3 sequence is CASAYRSFYGYTF. Here the CDR3 DNA reads TGTGCCAGCGCCTACCGGTCTTTTTATGGCTACACCTTC.

The chain is built from TRBV7-2 and TRBJ1-3; D is unclear. The CDR3 loop spans 16 amino acids. CDR1 is SGHTA and CDR2 is FQGNSA in the germline V gene. V lost 3 bases to trimming and J lost 0 bases, with 12 bases between them. DNA of the CDR3: TGTGCCAGCAGCTTTCAGGTTACCTCCTCTGGAAACACCATATATTTT. Its translation: CASSFQVTSSGNTIYF.

The DNA of the CDR3 is TGTGCCAGGTCGAATAGCGGGACGAACACCGGGGAGCTGTTTTTT. It specifies CARSNSGTNTGELFF. The chain carries TRBV2 and TRBJ2-2, with 8 bases matching TRBD2. The CDR3 consists of 15 residues. J gave up 0 bases and V 9 bases, and 6 bases lay outside the gene matches. Germline loops: CDR1 SNHLY, CDR2 FYNNEI.

V gene TRBV4-1 combines with J gene TRBJ2-3; D possibly corresponds to TRBD1 (5 bases). Trimming stripped 0 bases from V and 1 base from J, with 5 bases between. CDR1 and CDR2 from the germline V gene are MGHRA and YSYEKL. This CDR3 is built from 14 residues. Written as DNA, the CDR3 is TGCGCCAGCAGCCAAGACAGGGGCACAGATACGCAGTATTTT. Translating gives CASSQDRGTDTQYF.

This sequence joins TRBV7-2 and TRBJ2-5, with D tentatively TRBD2 (7 bases). The CDR3 spans 14 residues. The V gene lost 1 base and the J gene lost 4 bases, with 10 bases spanning the gap. Germline lookup yields CDR1 SGHTA and CDR2 FQGNSA. The CDR3 bases are TGTGCCAGCAGCTTAGACGGGGGGCTAGAGACCCAGTACTTC. This sequence encodes CASSLDGGLETQYF. The whole variable domain, remainder taken from reference TRBV7-2 and TRBJ2-5, is GAGVSQSPSNKVTEKGKDVELRCDPISGHTALYWYRQSLGQGLEFLIYFQGNSAPDKSGLPSDRFSAERTGGSVSTLTIQRTQQEDSAVYLCASSLDGGLETQYFGPGTRLLVL.

In this sample, this clone turned up once. This chain joins TRBV7-2 and TRBJ1-1, with TRBD1 matching 9 bases. V shed 5 bases, J shed 0 bases, and the junction held 10 bases outside the gene matches. Germline loops: CDR1 SGHTA, CDR2 FQGNSA. This CDR3 region has 17 residues. The CDR3 DNA is TGTGCCAGCAGCCGGGACAGGGTGTGGGCCATGAACACTGAAGCTTTCTTT. Translating gives CASSRDRVWAMNTEAFF.

The chain combines TRBV18 with TRBJ1-4; D may be TRBD1 (5 bases). Germline CDR1 KGHSH, CDR2 LQKENI. The CDR3 loop spans 16 amino acids. V lost 3 bases, J lost 4 bases, and 15 bases lay in between. The CDR3 protein is CASSPTTGGFNEKLFF. CDR3 nucleotides: TGTGCCAGCTCACCCACGACGGGGGGTTTTAATGAAAAACTGTTTTTT.

V and J are TRBV28 and TRBJ2-1, with 10 nucleotides matching TRBD2. V gave up 1 base and J gave up 0 bases; unmatched junction bases: 6. This CDR3 comprises 18 residues. CDR1 is MDHEN and CDR2 is SYDVKM in the germline V gene. Here the CDR3 reads CASSLSTSGTSSYNEQFF. In DNA, the CDR3 is TGTGCCAGCAGTTTATCCACTAGCGGGACGAGCTCCTACAATGAGCAGTTCTTC.